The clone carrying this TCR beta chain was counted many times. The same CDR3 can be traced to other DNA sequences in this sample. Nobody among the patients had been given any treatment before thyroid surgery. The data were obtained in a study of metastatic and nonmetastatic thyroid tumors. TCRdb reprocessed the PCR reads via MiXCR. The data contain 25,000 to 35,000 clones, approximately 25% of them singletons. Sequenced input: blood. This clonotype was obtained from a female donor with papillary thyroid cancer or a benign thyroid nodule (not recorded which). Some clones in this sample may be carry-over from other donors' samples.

CDR3 in amino acids: CASGPWAPSGADTQYF. The CDR3 DNA follows: TGTGCCAGCGGACCTTGGGCCCCATCAGGGGCAGATACGCAGTATTTT. The V and J genes are TRBV28 and TRBJ2-3; D might be TRBD1 (6 bases). The CDR3 contains 16 residues. The V end was cut by 8 bases, the J end by 4 bases, with 22 bases between. Germline V gene data show CDR1 as MDHEN and CDR2 as SYDVKM.